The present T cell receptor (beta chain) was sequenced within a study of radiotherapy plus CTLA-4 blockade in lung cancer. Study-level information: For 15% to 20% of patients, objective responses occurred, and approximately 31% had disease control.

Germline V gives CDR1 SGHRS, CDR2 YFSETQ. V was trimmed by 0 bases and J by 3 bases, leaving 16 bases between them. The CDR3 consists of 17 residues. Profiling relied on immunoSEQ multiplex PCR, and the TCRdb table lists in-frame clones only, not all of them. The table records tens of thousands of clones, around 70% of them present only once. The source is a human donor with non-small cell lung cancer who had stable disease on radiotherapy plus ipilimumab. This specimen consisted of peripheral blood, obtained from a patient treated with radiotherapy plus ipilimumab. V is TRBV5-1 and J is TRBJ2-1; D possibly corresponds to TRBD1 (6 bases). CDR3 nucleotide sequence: TGCGCCAGCAGCTTGGACCTGGGGGCAAGTGGCTACAATGAGCAGTTCTTC. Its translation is CASSLDLGASGYNEQFF.